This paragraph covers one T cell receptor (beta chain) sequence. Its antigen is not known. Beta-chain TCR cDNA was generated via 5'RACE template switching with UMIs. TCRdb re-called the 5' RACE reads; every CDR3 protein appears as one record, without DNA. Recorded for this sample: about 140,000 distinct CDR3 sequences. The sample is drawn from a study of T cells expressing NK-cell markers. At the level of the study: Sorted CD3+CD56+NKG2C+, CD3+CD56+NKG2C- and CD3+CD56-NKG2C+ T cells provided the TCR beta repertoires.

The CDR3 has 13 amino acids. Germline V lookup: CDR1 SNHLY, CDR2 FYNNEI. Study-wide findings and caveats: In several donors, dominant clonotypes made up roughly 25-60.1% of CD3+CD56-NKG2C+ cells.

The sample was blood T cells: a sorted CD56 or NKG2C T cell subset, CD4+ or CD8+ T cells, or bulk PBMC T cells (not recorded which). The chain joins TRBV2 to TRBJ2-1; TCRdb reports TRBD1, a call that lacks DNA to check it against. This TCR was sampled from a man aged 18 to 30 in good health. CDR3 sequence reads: CASNRAFVNEQFF.